This entry concerns a single T cell receptor (beta chain). Its antigen is unknown. The sampling schedule covered blood at baseline, cycle 4 day 1, and cycle 7 day 1. The CDR3 runs to 11 residues. The germline V and J ends were trimmed by 1 base and 6 bases, with 5 bases remaining between them. Germline CDR1 and CDR2: GTSNPN and SVGIG (reference sequence). The data were taken from a study of OX40 agonist ivuxolimab in advanced cancers. General study findings and limits: Determination of antigen specificity was not performed for the expanded peripheral T cells. The 0.1-3.0 mg/kg partial responders had among the lowest clonal expansion.

Using immunoSEQ multiplex PCR, the repertoire was profiled, and TCRdb retains in-frame clones only, with some absent. The sample consists of about 44,000 clones, approximately 90% of them appearing once. The clonotype comes from an adult with an advanced solid tumor such as melanoma, head and neck, liver or kidney cancer. The input for sequencing was CD4+ or CD8+ T cells sorted from blood, taken in a trial of the OX40 agonist ivuxolimab. This rearrangement joins TRBV30 to TRBJ2-3; D remains ambiguous. For the CDR3, the DNA is TGTGCCTGGAGTGGGCCGGATACGCAGTATTTT. Protein product: CAWSGPDTQYF.